The 12 T cell receptor beta chains reported below all come from one sample, sequenced in a study of cytomegalovirus exposure and HLA in healthy donors. The study ran its PCR with 60 Vbeta and 13 Jbeta primers. Produced via immunoSEQ multiplex PCR; TCRdb's table is partial and in-frame only. This table has under 70,000 clones, about 70% appearing once. The sequenced sample consisted of PBMCs. Receptor source: a woman aged 25 to 39 in good health and CMV-seronegative.

In its sample, this clone was seen once. The V call is TRBV7-8, the J call TRBJ1-1; TRBD1 matches at 7 bases. Per germline, CDR1 SGHVS and CDR2 FQNEAQ. Trimming removed 3 bases from V and 12 bases from J; junction bases left unmatched: 13. There are 14 residues in the CDR3. CDR3 in amino acids: CASSFEGTEVMTFF. CDR3 nucleotides: TGTGCCAGCAGCTTCGAAGGGACAGAGGTGATGACTTTCTTT.

The rearrangement links TRBV27 to TRBJ1-6; tentative D call: TRBD1 (6 bases). V was shortened by 1 base and J by 7 bases, with 8 bases between the two germline ends. The CDR3 sequence is 14 residues long. The germline CDR1 and CDR2 sequences are MNHEY and SMNVEV (reference sequence). CDR3 loop: CASSLFRGNSPLHF. In DNA, the CDR3 is TGTGCCAGCAGTTTATTTAGGGGGAATTCACCCCTCCACTTT.

The rearrangement uses TRBV10-2 and TRBJ2-3; TRBD2 matches at 15 bases. The V and J ends lost 6 bases and 7 bases, in that order; junction bases with no gene match: 20. In germline, CDR1 is WSHSY, CDR2 SAAADI. The CDR3 sequence is 20 residues long. The CDR3 DNA sequence: TGCGCCAGCAGACCCATAAGCGGACTAGCGGGGGGGCTTTTCGTCAATACGCAGTATTTT. Its translation: CASRPISGLAGGLFVNTQYF.

This sequence joins TRBV7-2 and TRBJ1-4; possible D gene TRBD1, 5 bases. V was pared by 5 bases and J by 8 bases, with 12 bases between. Per germline, CDR1 SGHTA and CDR2 FQGNSA. The CDR3 totals 13 residues. CDR3 DNA sequence: TGTGCCAGCAGCCGGGACTACCCCGAAAAACTGTTTTTT. It is translated as CASSRDYPEKLFF.

This clone has only one observation. V is TRBV7-9 and J is TRBJ2-2, with D tentatively TRBD2 (6 bases). Germline loops: CDR1 SEHNR, CDR2 FQNEAQ (reference sequence). The CDR3 consists of 18 residues. The germline V and J ends were trimmed by 4 bases and 1 base, with 19 bases remaining between them. The CDR3 nucleotides are TGTGCCAGCAGCTCCCATCGCGGGACTGTGAGGAACACCGGGGAGCTGTTTTTT. Protein: CASSSHRGTVRNTGELFF. Together with reference TRBV7-9 and TRBJ2-2, the CDR3 gives the full variable domain: DTGVSQNPRHKITKRGQNVTFRCDPISEHNRLYWYRQTLGQGPEFLTYFQNEAQLEKSRLLSDRFSAERPKGSFSTLEIQRTEQGDSAMYLCASSSHRGTVRNTGELFFGEGSRLTVL.

The V call is TRBV5-4, the J call TRBJ2-3; 10 nucleotides line up with TRBD1. With 4 bases clipped from V and 6 bases from J, the junction kept 2 bases outside the gene matches. Germline V gives CDR1 SGHNT, CDR2 YYREEE (reference sequence). The CDR3 extends over 13 amino acids. Written as DNA, the CDR3 is TGTGCCAGCAGCCGGGACAGGGGCGATACGCAGTATTTT. Its protein product is CASSRDRGDTQYF.

This clone has only a few counts. The chain has TRBV2 and TRBJ2-1; 10 positions agree with TRBD1. This CDR3 contains 13 residues. Germline V gene data show CDR1 as SNHLY and CDR2 as FYNNEI. The V and J ends lost 8 bases and 2 bases, in that order; junction bases with no gene match: 0. CDR3 loop: CASGTGAYNEQFF. CDR3 coding DNA: TGTGCCAGCGGGACAGGGGCCTACAATGAGCAGTTCTTC. The full variable domain, with the rest looked up from reference TRBV2 and TRBJ2-1, is EPEVTQTPSHQVTQMGQEVILRCVPISNHLYFYWYRQILGQKVEFLVSFYNNEISEKSEIFDDQFSVERPDGSNFTLKIRSTKLEDSAMYFCASGTGAYNEQFFGPGTRLTVL.

This clone appeared a few times. This sequence joins TRBV21-1 and TRBJ2-5; no check of the table's D call, TRBD1, against the DNA was made. TRBV21-1 is termed a pseudogene. This CDR3 region has 15 residues. This CDR3 is CASSWHDRVKETQYF. The CDR3 region has the DNA TGTGCCAGCAGCTGGCACGACAGGGTGAAAGAGACCCAGTACTTC.

This rearrangement joins TRBV5-4 to TRBJ2-7; 12 positions match TRBD2. The CDR3 length is 17 residues. Germline V gives CDR1 SGHNT, CDR2 YYREEE (reference sequence). V shed 4 bases and J 3 bases; nucleotides not matched to a gene: 11. In DNA form, the CDR3 reads TGTGCCAGCAGCCCATTGAGCCTAGCGGGGGGGCTCTACGAGCAGTACTTC. Translating it yields CASSPLSLAGGLYEQYF. Supplemented by reference TRBV5-4 and TRBJ2-7, the full variable domain reads ETGVTQSPTHLIKTRGQQVTLRCSSQSGHNTVSWYQQALGQGPQFIFQYYREEENGRGNFPPRFSGLQFPNYSSELNVNALELDDSALYLCASSPLSLAGGLYEQYFGPGTRLTVT.

V is TRBV30 and J is TRBJ2-5, with 9 bases fitting TRBD2. Germline CDR1 and CDR2: GTSNPN and SVGIG (reference sequence). The CDR3 spans 15 residues. With V trimmed by 2 bases and J by 5 bases, 9 bases remained unmatched. The CDR3 here is CAWSPTGGGAETQYF. The CDR3 region has the DNA TGTGCCTGGAGTCCTACGGGCGGGGGGGCTGAGACCCAGTACTTC.

The chain has TRBV5-8 and TRBJ1-3; D remains ambiguous. The CDR3 has 15 amino acids. Germline-derived CDR1 and CDR2 are SGHTS and YDEGEE. V lost 0 bases to trimming and J lost 1 base, with 8 bases between them. CDR3 sequence reads: CASSLGELSGNTIYF. In DNA form, the CDR3 reads TGTGCCAGCAGCTTGGGGGAGTTATCTGGAAACACCATATATTTT.

The V gene is TRBV7-2, the J gene TRBJ2-7; D gene ambiguous. There are 14 residues in the CDR3. V lost 4 bases to trimming and J lost 1 base, with 11 bases between them. Germline loops: CDR1 SGHTA, CDR2 FQGNSA. The CDR3 DNA sequence: TGTGCCAGCAGCTCCCCCCCAGGATCCTACGAGCAGTACTTC. Translating gives CASSSPPGSYEQYF.